These 30 T cell receptor beta chains came from one sample sequenced in a study. Cells sorted as Tregs were CD4+, CD25+ and CD127-/low. Adaptor-ligated barcode primers were used to amplify TRBV12-4/TRBJ1-2 clonotypes. One entry per CDR3 protein, called by TCRdb with MiXCR from the multiplex PCR reads. The sample lists about 1,000 distinct CDR3 sequences, roughly 0.7% occurring once. The sequenced sample consisted of Tregs sorted from blood. The origin of the receptors is a female donor with breast cancer.

This clonotype has a handful of counts. The chain has TRBV12-3 or TRBV12-4 and TRBJ1-2; D is undetermined. CDR3 length equals 12 residues. The V end was cut by 6 bases, the J end by 6 bases, with 11 bases between. CDR3 region: CASRSKANGYTF. The CDR3 DNA is TGTGCCAGCAGGTCAAAGGCTAATGGCTACACCTTC.

This clonotype qualifies as large. The chain uses TRBV12-3 or TRBV12-4 and TRBJ1-2, with D perhaps TRBD1 (5 bases). The CDR3 extends over 13 amino acids. The ends were cut back, 2 bases at V and 8 bases at J, with 12 bases in the middle. CDR3: CASSLMQGSGYTF. CDR3 DNA sequence: TGTGCCAGCAGTTTAATGCAGGGAAGCGGCTACACCTTC.

This clonotype is medium-sized (0.01 to 0.1%). The CDR3 region is CASSLGGYTF. The CDR3 DNA follows: TGTGCCAGCAGTTTGGGAGGCTACACCTTC. The V gene is TRBV12-3 or TRBV12-4, the J gene TRBJ1-2, with no clear D. This CDR3 is 10 amino acids long. The V and J ends lost 3 bases and 8 bases respectively, with 4 bases between them.

Judged by abundance, this clonotype is medium-sized. The J gene is TRBJ1-2, the V gene TRBV12-3 or TRBV12-4; no firm D call. This CDR3 contains 14 residues. Deletions cut 4 bases from V and 2 bases from J, with 11 bases between. CDR3 loop: CASSSFLENYGYTF. The CDR3 DNA reads as TGTGCCAGCAGTTCCTTCCTGGAGAACTATGGCTACACCTTC.

By sample fraction, this clonotype is medium-sized. The chain joins TRBV12-3 or TRBV12-4 to TRBJ1-2, with D perhaps matching TRBD1 (5 bases). V gave up 6 bases and J gave up 5 bases, with 13 bases separating them. This CDR3 is 13 amino acids long. The CDR3 spells CASSASGMYGYTF. The CDR3 region has the DNA TGTGCCAGCAGCGCCTCAGGGATGTATGGCTACACCTTC.

By share, this clonotype counts as large. The V and J genes are TRBV12-3 or TRBV12-4 and TRBJ1-2; D gene uncertain. The CDR3 runs to 12 residues. V lost 5 bases to trimming and J lost 4 bases, with 8 bases between them. CDR3 in amino acids: CASSADVYGYTF. The CDR3 region has the DNA TGTGCCAGCAGTGCGGACGTCTATGGCTACACCTTC.

This clonotype is labeled as medium-sized. This chain links TRBV12-3 or TRBV12-4 with TRBJ1-2, with 8 bases fitting TRBD1. The CDR3 runs to 13 residues. J gave up 5 bases and V 8 bases, and 7 bases lay outside the gene matches. In nucleotides, the CDR3 is TGTGCCAGCGGGTCGGACAGGGATTATGGCTACACCTTC. This gives the protein CASGSDRDYGYTF.

Relative to its sample, this clonotype is medium-sized. The rearrangement links TRBV12-3 or TRBV12-4 to TRBJ1-2, with a tentative D call TRBD1 (6 bases). V lost 6 bases and J 4 bases, leaving 12 bases between the germline ends. The CDR3 is 13 residues long. CDR3 in amino acids: CASRTTGSYGYTF. The CDR3 DNA follows: TGTGCCAGCAGGACTACAGGGAGCTATGGCTACACCTTC.

By sample share, this clonotype is large. DNA for the CDR3: TGTGCCAGCAGTTCGGGACAGGGAGGGGATGGCTACACCTTC. This encodes CASSSGQGGDGYTF. The chain employs TRBV12-3 or TRBV12-4 and TRBJ1-2; 9 nucleotides match TRBD1. V trimming: 4 bases; J trimming: 6 bases; junction bases outside the gene matches: 6. The CDR3 covers 14 residues.

This clonotype is termed large. The chain joins TRBV12-3 or TRBV12-4 to TRBJ1-2; D gene unclear. The CDR3 is 15 residues long. Trimming pared 4 bases from V and 0 bases from J, leaving 12 bases between. The CDR3 loop is CASSSGSRTNYGYTF. The DNA of the CDR3 is TGTGCCAGCAGTTCAGGAAGCCGGACTAACTATGGCTACACCTTC.

This clonotype is medium-sized (0.01 to 0.1%) in the sample. The chain recombines TRBV12-3 or TRBV12-4 with TRBJ1-2; no clear D gene. The CDR3 sequence is 13 residues long. V lost 6 bases to trimming and J lost 14 bases, with 22 bases between them. Here the CDR3 DNA reads TGTGCCAGCAGGATGACTGAGCTCGGGCTGGAGACCTTC. Encoded protein: CASRMTELGLETF.

This clonotype is termed medium-sized. The rearrangement joins TRBV12-3 or TRBV12-4 to TRBJ1-2, with 7 bases aligning to TRBD1. V gave up 4 bases and J gave up 5 bases; unmatched junction bases: 10. The CDR3 loop spans 15 amino acids. The CDR3, as DNA: TGTGCCAGCAGTTCACAGACAGGGAAAGGGTATGGCTACACCTTC. Its translation: CASSSQTGKGYGYTF.

Only a few counts were recorded for this clonotype. V and J are TRBV12-3 or TRBV12-4 and TRBJ1-2; maybe TRBD1 (6 bases). V was pared by 6 bases and J by 0 bases, with 14 bases between. The CDR3 runs to 15 residues. In DNA, the CDR3 is TGTGCCAGCAGCTTACATGACAGGACTAACTATGGCTACACCTTC. It is translated as CASSLHDRTNYGYTF.

By share, this clonotype counts as large. The rearrangement joins TRBV12-3 or TRBV12-4 to TRBJ1-2; D is perhaps TRBD1 (5 bases). Deletions cut 5 bases from V and 3 bases from J, with 10 bases between. This CDR3 is 13 amino acids long. The DNA of the CDR3 is TGTGCCAGCAGTGAGGAGGGGTACTATGGCTACACCTTC. Protein product: CASSEEGYYGYTF.

This clonotype is large in the sample. The V call is TRBV12-3 or TRBV12-4, the J call TRBJ1-2; D perhaps matches TRBD1 (5 bases). The CDR3 sequence is 13 residues long. The V gene lost 4 bases and the J gene lost 8 bases, with 14 bases spanning the gap. The chain's CDR3 is CASSYGTSVGYTF. DNA of the CDR3: TGTGCCAGCAGTTACGGGACCTCGGTAGGCTACACCTTC.

Sample share makes this clonotype medium-sized (0.01 to 0.1%). The rearrangement links TRBV12-3 or TRBV12-4 to TRBJ1-2; D perhaps matches TRBD1 (5 bases). Deletions cut 5 bases from V and 4 bases from J, with 17 bases between. CDR3 length: 15 residues. The CDR3: CASSPQGPFGYGYTF. In DNA, the CDR3 is TGTGCCAGCAGTCCCCAGGGACCGTTTGGCTATGGCTACACCTTC.

This clonotype is medium-sized within its sample. The chain employs TRBV12-3 or TRBV12-4 and TRBJ1-2, with TRBD1 as a possible D gene (6 bases). CDR3 length: 12 amino acids. V lost 5 bases, J lost 4 bases, and 8 bases lay in between. The CDR3 sequence: CASSRTVYGYTF. The CDR3 nucleotides are TGTGCCAGCAGTCGGACAGTCTATGGCTACACCTTC.

By sample share, this clonotype is medium-sized. The chain recombines TRBV12-3 or TRBV12-4 with TRBJ1-2; D is undetermined. This CDR3 region has 11 residues. V was trimmed by 11 bases and J by 7 bases, leaving 14 bases between them. The chain's CDR3 is CAVGPVGGYTF. The CDR3 nucleotides are TGTGCCGTAGGCCCGGTGGGTGGCTACACCTTC.

By sample share, this clonotype is large. This chain uses TRBV12-3 or TRBV12-4 with TRBJ1-2; D is uncertain. This CDR3 is built from 11 residues. V was shortened by 4 bases and J by 8 bases, with 8 bases between the two germline ends. CDR3 nucleotides: TGTGCCAGCAGTTCGAAGTGGGGCTACACCTTC. As protein: CASSSKWGYTF.

In its sample, this clonotype is medium-sized. The J gene is TRBJ1-2, the V gene TRBV12-3 or TRBV12-4; no firm D call. The CDR3 length is 12 residues. The V gene lost 4 bases and the J gene lost 2 bases, with 5 bases spanning the gap. The CDR3 region is CASSSDNYGYTF. CDR3 DNA sequence: TGTGCCAGCAGTTCTGACAACTATGGCTACACCTTC.

Within the sample, this clonotype is medium-sized (0.01 to 0.1%). The rearrangement uses TRBV12-3 or TRBV12-4 and TRBJ1-2; D gene ambiguous. Trimming took off 7 bases at V and 2 bases at J, with 8 bases between the two ends. This CDR3 region has 12 residues. The CDR3 sequence: CASIMVNYGYTF. CDR3 nucleotides: TGTGCCAGCATTATGGTGAACTATGGCTACACCTTC.

By share, this clonotype counts as large (0.1 to 1%). The J gene is TRBJ1-2, the V gene TRBV12-3 or TRBV12-4, with D unclear. With 5 bases removed from V and 13 bases from J, the gap between germline ends came to 14 bases. The CDR3 extends over 11 amino acids. This chain's CDR3 is CASSHGLEGTF. The CDR3 DNA reads TGTGCCAGCAGTCACGGACTAGAGGGCACCTTC.

This clonotype rates as medium-sized. The V gene is TRBV12-3 or TRBV12-4, the J gene TRBJ1-2; no definite D call. Trimming shortened V by 8 bases and J by 7 bases, and 17 bases separated the two germline ends. The CDR3 is 13 amino acids. CDR3 loop: CASLSSRFGGYTF. The CDR3, as DNA: TGTGCCAGCCTCTCGTCCCGCTTCGGTGGCTACACCTTC.

By sample share, this clonotype is large (0.1 to 1%). The chain uses TRBV12-3 or TRBV12-4 and TRBJ1-2, with TRBD1 matching 7 bases. V shed 4 bases, J shed 2 bases, and the junction held 4 bases outside the gene matches. This CDR3 contains 14 residues. The CDR3: CASSSPTGNYGYTF. The CDR3 DNA reads TGTGCCAGCAGTTCTCCGACAGGGAACTATGGCTACACCTTC.

This clonotype is medium-sized. The chain carries TRBV12-3 or TRBV12-4 and TRBJ1-2, with no clear D. V was cut by 8 bases and J by 3 bases, with 13 bases left in between. The length of the CDR3 is 13 residues. CDR3 bases: TGTGCCAGCCGCCTATCGACGGACTATGGCTACACCTTC. The encoded protein is CASRLSTDYGYTF.

By frequency in the sample, this clonotype is large. The chain links TRBV12-3 or TRBV12-4 to TRBJ1-2; D is unresolved. The V and J ends lost 3 bases and 6 bases respectively, with 14 bases between them. The CDR3 has 14 amino acids. CDR3 amino acids: CASSFGSGAHGYTF. Here the CDR3 DNA reads TGTGCCAGCAGTTTCGGTAGTGGTGCCCATGGCTACACCTTC.

This clonotype is termed medium-sized (0.01 to 0.1%). The chain's CDR3 is CASSLGGSYGYTF. In nucleotides, the CDR3 is TGTGCCAGCAGCCTAGGTGGAAGCTATGGCTACACCTTC. The chain has TRBV12-3 or TRBV12-4 and TRBJ1-2; D call uncertain. This CDR3 has 13 amino acids. Trimming stripped 6 bases from V and 4 bases from J, with 12 bases between.

This clonotype ranks as medium-sized. J is TRBJ1-2 and V is TRBV12-3 or TRBV12-4; 9 bases fit TRBD1. The V segment lost 6 bases and the J segment 5 bases; nucleotides outside the gene matches: 7. The CDR3 has 14 amino acids. In DNA form, the CDR3 reads TGTGCCAGCAGCCCGGGGACAGGGCGGTATGGCTACACCTTC. As protein: CASSPGTGRYGYTF.

By its share, this clonotype is medium-sized. The chain combines TRBV12-3 or TRBV12-4 with TRBJ1-2; D ambiguous. V lost 6 bases to trimming and J lost 4 bases, with 18 bases between them. This CDR3 is built from 15 residues. The CDR3 loop is CASSSTDPGGYGYTF. The CDR3 bases are TGTGCCAGCAGCTCAACGGACCCCGGCGGCTATGGCTACACCTTC.

This clonotype is deemed medium-sized. This chain's CDR3 is CASSSTDTGLYGYTF. The CDR3 bases are TGTGCCAGCAGTTCGACGGATACCGGACTCTATGGCTACACCTTC. J is TRBJ1-2 and V is TRBV12-3 or TRBV12-4; D not resolved. Trimming removed 4 bases at V and 4 bases at J, with 16 bases between. This CDR3 has 15 amino acids.